This T cell receptor (beta chain) was captured by sequencing in a study of T-cell reconstitution after alpha-beta-depleted transplantation in children. Unique molecular identifiers featured in how the TCRbeta library was prepared. MiXCR, run by TCRdb on the PCR reads, gives a single entry per CDR3 protein. The sample lists around 16,000 distinct CDR3 sequences, about 7.7% occurring once. This clonotype was seen only a few times. Its antigen remains unidentified. Whole-study findings and limits: There were some patients whose high TCRbeta diversity at day 60 came from surviving recipient T cells and thymic progenitors.

CDR3 length: 16 residues. V dropped 7 bases and J dropped 10; count of bases not matched to a gene: 17. V and J are TRBV12-3 or TRBV12-4 and TRBJ2-1, with 9 bases matching TRBD2. The origin of this receptor is a boy under two years old who had a stem cell transplant for Wiskott-Aldrich syndrome, so the T cells may come from the graft donor. Specimen: PBMCs, mostly from graft donor cells, collected 60 days after TCRalphabeta/CD19-depleted stem cell transplant. In DNA, the CDR3 is TGTGCCAGCACCCATCAATGGGGCGGGAGGGCCGGGGAGCAGTTCTTC. The encoded protein is CASTHQWGGRAGEQFF.